A single sample is the source of the 8 T cell receptor beta chains below, sequenced in a study of shared clonotypes between healthy human individuals. Only in-frame clones appear in the TCRdb table, and some are missing; sequencing was by immunoSEQ multiplex PCR. Of some 630,000 clones detected, about two thirds appear once; the ten largest clones hold 1.8%. The sequenced material came from memory CD4+ T cells sorted from blood. Subset specified: CD45RA-negative fraction. These receptors all come from a woman in her twenties or thirties in good health.

This chain links TRBV21-1 with TRBJ2-2; the table's D call, TRBD1, was not checked against the DNA. TRBV21-1 is given as a pseudogene. This CDR3 is 16 amino acids long. The CDR3 is CASSRTYTGLTGELFF. For the CDR3, the DNA is TGTGCCAGCAGCCGGACGTACACAGGCTTGACCGGGGAGCTGTTTTTT.

Regarding this clone: A clone one base away is much larger, so this may be a read error. The sample contains more than one DNA sequence encoding this CDR3. CDR3 residues: CASSLQGDTEAFF. CDR3 nucleotide sequence: TGTGCCAGCAGCTTACAGGGAGACACTGAAGCTTTCTTT. The J gene is TRBJ1-1, the V gene TRBV7-3, with a possible D match to TRBD1 (5 bases). The CDR3 extends over 13 amino acids. V was trimmed by 2 bases and J by 3 bases, leaving 7 bases between them. The germline CDR1 and CDR2 sequences are SGHTA and FQGTGA.

The rearrangement joins TRBV18 to TRBJ2-7; TRBD2 aligns across 9 bases. The CDR3 covers 14 residues. V gave up 5 bases and J gave up 0 bases; unmatched junction bases: 2. Germline V gives CDR1 KGHSH, CDR2 LQKENI. CDR3 amino acids: CASSKTSGSYEQYF. The CDR3 DNA follows: TGTGCCAGCTCAAAGACTAGCGGCTCCTACGAGCAGTACTTC.

V and J are TRBV28 and TRBJ1-5, with D uncertain. CDR3 length: 15 residues. The V gene lost 3 bases and the J gene lost 1 base, with 10 bases spanning the gap. CDR1 and CDR2 from the germline V gene are MDHEN and SYDVKM. CDR3 bases: TGTGCCAGCAGTTTTTGGGGTTCGAGCAATCAGCCCCAGCATTTT. Amino acids: CASSFWGSSNQPQHF. The entire variable domain, with the rest obtained from reference TRBV28 and TRBJ1-5, is as follows: DVKVTQSSRYLVKRTGEKVFLECVQDMDHENMFWYRQDPGLGLRLIYFSYDVKMKEKGDIPEGYSVSREKKERFSLILESASTNQTSMYLCASSFWGSSNQPQHFGDGTRLSIL.

J is TRBJ2-2 and V is TRBV10-3; no firm D call. CDR3 size: 13 residues. The ends were cut back, 4 bases at V and 6 bases at J, with 9 bases in the middle. The V gene's germline CDR1 is ENHRY and CDR2 SYGVKD. The CDR3 DNA is TGTGCCATCAGTGGGGGTTCTCCCGGGGAGCTGTTTTTT. It specifies CAISGGSPGELFF.

The chain uses TRBV28 and TRBJ2-1; 12 positions match TRBD2. The germline gives CDR1 MDHEN, CDR2 SYDVKM. The CDR3 has 19 amino acids. V was clipped by 3 bases and J by 0 bases; unmatched bases: 9. DNA of the CDR3: TGTGCCAGCAGTTTCTCCGCTAGCGGGAGGGCGTTCTCCTACAATGAGCAGTTCTTC. Protein sequence: CASSFSASGRAFSYNEQFF.

The V call is TRBV5-8, the J call TRBJ2-1, with 8 bases fitting TRBD2. The germline V gene has CDR1 SGHTS and CDR2 YDEGEE. The CDR3 length is 14 residues. The trim removed 9 bases at V and 3 bases at J, leaving 8 bases unmatched. The CDR3 nucleotides read TGTGCCACCTCCGCCAGCGGGAGCTACAATGAGCAGTTCTTC. Residues: CATSASGSYNEQFF.

The chain carries TRBV23-1 and TRBJ1-3; 8 nucleotides match TRBD1. TRBV23-1 is recorded as an ORF, its role being uncertain. V lost 3 bases and J lost 4; bases outside the gene matches: 11. This CDR3 is 17 amino acids long. CDR3 in DNA: TGCGCCAGCAGTCATCCGTACAGGGGGATGACGGGAAACACCATATATTTT. Protein product: CASSHPYRGMTGNTIYF.